The clone carrying this T cell receptor beta chain was counted once. The record originates from a study of control samples from healthy donors and cancer patients. Method: immunoSEQ multiplex PCR; TCRdb's copy keeps in-frame clones and lacks some. Of about 120,000 clones in the sample, around 88% are singletons; the top ten hold around 3.4%. Trimming left V 1 base short and J 11 bases short, with 6 bases between. The germline V gene has CDR1 MNHNS and CDR2 SASEGT. The CDR3 is 12 residues long. Source material: blood. The chain links TRBV6-1 to TRBJ1-6; D remains unclear. The source is a middle-aged man in good health. This chain's CDR3 is CASSEVGAPLHF. CDR3 DNA: TGTGCCAGCAGTGAAGTTGGGGCACCCCTCCACTTT.